This is a list of T cell receptor beta chains from one sample in a study of shared clonotypes between healthy human individuals. Profiled with immunoSEQ multiplex PCR; TCRdb holds only in-frame clones, not every one. Altogether more than 2,000,000 clones are present, more than 85% being singletons, with the ten largest covering 0.39%. Material: naive CD4+ T cells from PBMCs. These receptors all come from a man younger than 30 in good health. Some clones in this sample may be carry-over from other donors' samples. The CDR3 runs from the conserved cysteine through the conserved F or W. Fields, in order: clone size, V gene, D gene, J gene, CDR3 protein, CDR3 DNA. A D gene is named only where the DNA matches it firmly. Clone size is stated in some rows and not others, as once, few, many or a class when expanded.

clone size: .
V gene: TRBV29-1
D gene: TRBD2
J gene: TRBJ2-1
CDR3 protein: CSAAPSGINEQFF
CDR3 DNA: TGCAGCGCCGCCCCTAGCGGGATAAATGAGCAGTTCTTC

clone size: .
V gene: TRBV7-7
D gene: TRBD2
J gene: TRBJ2-5
CDR3 protein: CASSRGLANNYQETQYF
CDR3 DNA: TGTGCCAGCAGCCGGGGACTAGCGAATAACTATCAAGAGACCCAGTACTTC

clone size: .
V gene: TRBV5-1
D gene: TRBD2
J gene: TRBJ2-6
CDR3 protein: CASSPGLAGGLGANVLTF
CDR3 DNA: TGCGCCAGCAGCCCGGGACTAGCGGGAGGACTTGGGGCCAACGTCCTGACTTTC

clone size: once
V gene: TRBV28
D gene: TRBD1
J gene: TRBJ2-1
CDR3 protein: CASTNKRDRGRDEQFF
CDR3 DNA: TGTGCCAGCACCAACAAGCGGGACAGGGGGCGCGATGAGCAGTTCTTC

clone size: .
V gene: TRBV19
D gene: TRBD1
J gene: TRBJ2-3
CDR3 protein: CASSRMGTGNRDTQYF
CDR3 DNA: TGTGCCAGTAGTAGAATGGGGACAGGGAACAGAGATACGCAGTATTTT

clone size: .
V gene: TRBV2
D gene: TRBD1
J gene: TRBJ1-2
CDR3 protein: CASSPLQGAGYGYTF
CDR3 DNA: TGTGCCAGCAGCCCATTACAGGGGGCGGGCTATGGCTACACCTTC

clone size: .
V gene: TRBV18
D gene: .
J gene: TRBJ2-5
CDR3 protein: CASSERIGEETQYF
CDR3 DNA: TGTGCCAGCTCAGAGAGGATAGGGGAAGAGACCCAGTACTTC

clone size: once
V gene: TRBV6-4
D gene: .
J gene: TRBJ2-2
CDR3 protein: CASSVGTGELFF
CDR3 DNA: TGTGCCAGCAGTGTTGGAACCGGGGAGCTGTTTTTT

clone size: few
V gene: TRBV25-1
D gene: .
J gene: TRBJ1-1
CDR3 protein: CASSAFRGNTEAFF
CDR3 DNA: TGTGCCAGCAGTGCCTTCAGGGGAAACACTGAAGCTTTCTTT

clone size: few
V gene: TRBV6-5
D gene: .
J gene: TRBJ1-1
CDR3 protein: CASSYWAGPTEAFF
CDR3 DNA: TGTGCCAGCAGTTATTGGGCCGGGCCTACTGAAGCTTTCTTT

clone size: once
V gene: TRBV30
D gene: TRBD1
J gene: TRBJ1-6
CDR3 protein: CAWSQGQVNSPLHF
CDR3 DNA: TGTGCCTGGAGTCAAGGACAGGTTAATTCACCCCTCCACTTT

clone size: .
V gene: TRBV5-6
D gene: .
J gene: TRBJ2-7
CDR3 protein: CASSLAGTTYEQYF
CDR3 DNA: TGTGCCAGCAGCTTGGCCGGCACCACCTACGAGCAGTACTTC

clone size: .
V gene: TRBV7-9
D gene: .
J gene: TRBJ2-1
CDR3 protein: CASSLALWYNEQFF
CDR3 DNA: TGTGCCAGCAGCTTAGCGCTGTGGTACAATGAGCAGTTCTTC

clone size: once
V gene: TRBV6-5
D gene: .
J gene: TRBJ1-3
CDR3 protein: CASTQPGVGNTIYF
CDR3 DNA: TGTGCCAGCACCCAGCCCGGGGTTGGAAACACCATATATTTT

clone size: .
V gene: TRBV30
D gene: .
J gene: TRBJ2-7
CDR3 protein: CAWWWGEGPYEQYF
CDR3 DNA: TGTGCCTGGTGGTGGGGCGAGGGTCCCTACGAGCAGTACTTC

clone size: .
V gene: TRBV7-8
D gene: TRBD2
J gene: TRBJ2-3
CDR3 protein: CASSLAEQAGADTQYF
CDR3 DNA: TGTGCCAGCAGCTTAGCAGAACAAGCGGGAGCAGATACGCAGTATTTT

clone size: .
V gene: TRBV5-1
D gene: .
J gene: TRBJ2-1
CDR3 protein: CASSPQPSSDPRNEQFF
CDR3 DNA: TGCGCCAGCAGCCCCCAACCGTCTAGCGATCCGCGGAATGAGCAGTTCTTC

clone size: .
V gene: TRBV28
D gene: .
J gene: TRBJ1-1
CDR3 protein: CASNRIGSGLAAFF
CDR3 DNA: TGTGCCAGCAACCGGATTGGATCGGGCCTTGCAGCTTTCTTT

clone size: once
V gene: TRBV29-1
D gene: .
J gene: TRBJ1-1
CDR3 protein: CSVGGQATNTEAFF
CDR3 DNA: TGCAGCGTTGGGGGGCAAGCCACTAACACTGAAGCTTTCTTT

clone size: .
V gene: TRBV5-7
D gene: .
J gene: TRBJ2-7
CDR3 protein: CASSLPAVLDLIPLYEQYF
CDR3 DNA: TGTGCCAGCAGCTTACCGGCAGTCCTCGACCTAATCCCCCTATACGAGCAGTACTTC

clone size: .
V gene: TRBV28
D gene: .
J gene: TRBJ1-2
CDR3 protein: CASSFQRTVPYGYTF
CDR3 DNA: TGTGCCAGCAGTTTCCAAAGGACAGTTCCCTATGGCTACACCTTC

clone size: .
V gene: TRBV23-1
D gene: .
J gene: TRBJ2-2
CDR3 protein: CASSQPHRGELFF
CDR3 DNA: TGCGCCAGCAGTCAACCCCACCGCGGGGAGCTGTTTTTT

clone size: .
V gene: TRBV5-1
D gene: .
J gene: TRBJ1-5
CDR3 protein: CASSPAGTADSNQPQHF
CDR3 DNA: TGCGCCAGCTCACCGGCCGGGACGGCAGATAGCAATCAGCCCCAGCATTTT

clone size: .
V gene: TRBV27
D gene: .
J gene: TRBJ2-3
CDR3 protein: CASGTQGDTQYF
CDR3 DNA: TGTGCCAGCGGGACTCAAGGAGATACGCAGTATTTT

clone size: .
V gene: TRBV5-1
D gene: .
J gene: TRBJ2-5
CDR3 protein: CASSGQLNFKETQYF
CDR3 DNA: TGCGCCAGCAGCGGACAGCTGAACTTTAAAGAGACCCAGTACTTC

clone size: .
V gene: TRBV30
D gene: TRBD1
J gene: TRBJ1-2
CDR3 protein: CAWSPLGTGRGYGYTF
CDR3 DNA: TGTGCCTGGAGCCCCCTCGGGACAGGGCGCGGGTATGGCTACACCTTC

clone size: .
V gene: TRBV7-6
D gene: TRBD2
J gene: TRBJ2-2
CDR3 protein: CASSPLAATGELFF
CDR3 DNA: TGTGCCAGCAGCCCTCTAGCGGCCACCGGGGAGCTGTTTTTT

clone size: .
V gene: TRBV6-5
D gene: TRBD1
J gene: TRBJ1-5
CDR3 protein: CASRQGLGNQPQHF
CDR3 DNA: TGTGCCAGCCGACAGGGTCTGGGCAATCAGCCCCAGCATTTT

clone size: once
V gene: TRBV29-1
D gene: .
J gene: TRBJ2-1
CDR3 protein: CSVSPAGWDEQFF
CDR3 DNA: TGCAGCGTCTCACCGGCAGGGTGGGATGAGCAGTTCTTC

clone size: .
V gene: TRBV6-1
D gene: .
J gene: TRBJ2-2
CDR3 protein: CASSRRSADTGELFF
CDR3 DNA: TGTGCCAGCAGTCGAAGGTCGGCAGACACCGGGGAGCTGTTTTTT

clone size: .
V gene: TRBV15
D gene: .
J gene: TRBJ2-1
CDR3 protein: CATRPGVGYNEQFF
CDR3 DNA: TGTGCCACCCGCCCGGGAGTCGGCTACAATGAGCAGTTCTTC

clone size: .
V gene: TRBV19
D gene: .
J gene: TRBJ2-4
CDR3 protein: CASSTQSENIQYF
CDR3 DNA: TGTGCCAGTAGTACCCAGTCCGAAAACATTCAGTACTTC

clone size: .
V gene: TRBV10-3
D gene: .
J gene: TRBJ2-7
CDR3 protein: CAISESTSGYYEQYF
CDR3 DNA: TGTGCCATCAGTGAGTCGACAAGCGGGTATTACGAGCAGTACTTC

clone size: .
V gene: TRBV11-3
D gene: .
J gene: TRBJ2-3
CDR3 protein: CASSLTGTSTDTQYF
CDR3 DNA: TGTGCCAGCAGCTTAACCGGGACTAGCACAGATACGCAGTATTTT

clone size: .
V gene: TRBV5-1
D gene: .
J gene: TRBJ2-3
CDR3 protein: CASSFTGSTDTQYF
CDR3 DNA: TGCGCCAGCAGCTTCACAGGGTCAACAGATACGCAGTATTTT

clone size: .
V gene: TRBV19
D gene: .
J gene: TRBJ2-5
CDR3 protein: CASSTPGTQETQYF
CDR3 DNA: TGTGCCAGTAGTACTCCGGGGACCCAAGAGACCCAGTACTTC

clone size: .
V gene: TRBV7-8
D gene: .
J gene: TRBJ2-5
CDR3 protein: CASSLGSPHAQETQYF
CDR3 DNA: TGTGCCAGCAGCCTAGGGAGTCCACACGCGCAAGAGACCCAGTACTTC

clone size: .
V gene: TRBV2
D gene: .
J gene: TRBJ1-3
CDR3 protein: CASSPEGGAGNTIYF
CDR3 DNA: TGTGCCAGCAGCCCCGAGGGAGGGGCTGGAAACACCATATATTTT

clone size: .
V gene: TRBV7-9
D gene: .
J gene: TRBJ1-1
CDR3 protein: CATTLGGGQAQNTEAFF
CDR3 DNA: TGTGCCACCACCCTCGGGGGCGGGCAGGCTCAGAACACTGAAGCTTTCTTT

clone size: .
V gene: TRBV7-2
D gene: .
J gene: TRBJ2-1
CDR3 protein: CASSLTGLSYNEQFF
CDR3 DNA: TGTGCCAGCAGCTTAACCGGACTTTCCTACAATGAGCAGTTCTTC

clone size: .
V gene: TRBV5-6
D gene: .
J gene: TRBJ2-7
CDR3 protein: CASSKTYYEQYF
CDR3 DNA: TGTGCCAGCAGCAAAACGTACTACGAGCAGTACTTC

clone size: .
V gene: TRBV11-2
D gene: .
J gene: TRBJ2-3
CDR3 protein: CASSLGRGTDTQYF
CDR3 DNA: TGTGCCAGCAGCCTAGGCCGGGGGACAGATACGCAGTATTTT

clone size: .
V gene: TRBV14
D gene: .
J gene: TRBJ2-5
CDR3 protein: CASSLDWTGTQYF
CDR3 DNA: TGTGCCAGCAGCTTGGACTGGACCGGGACCCAGTACTTC

clone size: .
V gene: TRBV28
D gene: TRBD1
J gene: TRBJ2-7
CDR3 protein: CASSLRRQGSYEQYF
CDR3 DNA: TGTGCCAGCAGTTTAAGGCGACAGGGTAGCTACGAGCAGTACTTC

clone size: .
V gene: TRBV27
D gene: TRBD2
J gene: TRBJ2-7
CDR3 protein: CASQGLAGGRNEQYF
CDR3 DNA: TGTGCCAGCCAGGGGCTAGCGGGAGGAAGAAACGAGCAGTACTTC

clone size: .
V gene: TRBV19
D gene: .
J gene: TRBJ1-2
CDR3 protein: CASRFRDDGYTF
CDR3 DNA: TGTGCCAGTCGATTCCGGGACGATGGCTACACCTTC

clone size: few
V gene: TRBV7-3
D gene: TRBD1
J gene: TRBJ1-1
CDR3 protein: CASSLDPTGEFSEAFF
CDR3 DNA: TGTGCCAGCAGCTTAGACCCCACAGGGGAATTCTCTGAAGCTTTCTTT

clone size: .
V gene: TRBV15
D gene: TRBD1
J gene: TRBJ1-5
CDR3 protein: CATSPRRDSGQPQHF
CDR3 DNA: TGTGCCACCAGCCCGCGAAGGGACAGCGGTCAGCCCCAGCATTTT

clone size: .
V gene: TRBV5-4
D gene: TRBD1
J gene: TRBJ1-3
CDR3 protein: CASHGQDGNTIYF
CDR3 DNA: TGTGCCAGCCATGGACAGGACGGAAACACCATATATTTT